This T cell receptor beta chain appears in the sequencing data of a study of control samples from healthy donors and cancer patients. The protocol was immunoSEQ multiplex PCR, while the TCRdb copy is restricted to in-frame clones and leaves out a portion. The sample shows roughly 180,000 clones, 75% to 95% of them seen only once. This CDR3 has 16 residues. Per the germline V gene, CDR1 is SGHTA and CDR2 is FQGNSA. Trimming cost V 4 bases and J 12 bases; bases outside gene matches: 15. The TCR originated in a woman aged 40-49 years in good health. Sequencing was done on a sample of blood. The rearrangement links TRBV7-2 to TRBJ2-3; 11 bases map to TRBD2. The CDR3 region is CASSSSISGGADKQYF. CDR3 coding DNA: TGTGCCAGCAGCTCTTCTATTAGCGGGGGGGCCGATAAACAGTATTTT.